Here is one TCR beta chain with its context. Antigen unknown. Reverse transcribed after extraction, RNA yielded cDNA as the sequencing template. Data came from immunoSEQ multiplex PCR; TCRdb stores just in-frame clones and leaves some out. The sample carries about 140,000 clones, 75% to 85% recorded once. The data were taken from a study of CD8+ T cells in alopecia areata. Regarding the study as a whole: Only a single nonresponder existed, so baseline CD8+ expansion links stay unclear.

Treatment in this sample: oral pan-JAK inhibitor, 5-10 mg twice daily. This receptor was obtained from a human donor with alopecia areata. The sequencing here drew on CD8+ T cells sorted from blood, taken at week 4, from a patient treated with tofacitinib.

CDR3 loop: CASSLDSAGGYGYTF. CDR3 nucleotides: TGCGCCAGCAGCTTGGATTCGGCAGGAGGCTATGGCTACACCTTC. The rearrangement uses TRBV5-1 and TRBJ1-2, with D unresolved. Germline CDR1 and CDR2: SGHRS and YFSETQ. V was cut by 0 bases and J by 4 bases, with 13 bases left in between. This CDR3 is built from 15 residues.